This entry lists 15 T cell receptor beta chains sequenced from one sample in a study of blood T cell repertoires in COVID-19. TCRdb's table, derived via immunoSEQ multiplex PCR, lists solely in-frame clones and lacks some. The sample lists over 150,000 clones; about four fifths were seen once. Material for sequencing was peripheral blood. The receptors shown here come from a woman over 75 with acute or convalescent COVID-19.

J is TRBJ2-3 and V is TRBV7-2, with 8 nucleotides matching TRBD1. Germline CDR1 is SGHTA and CDR2 is FQGNSA. V shed 1 base and J 3 bases; nucleotides not matched to a gene: 6. The length of the CDR3 is 16 residues. The CDR3 protein is CASSLEWGQATDTQYF. The CDR3 nucleotides read TGTGCCAGCAGCTTAGAGTGGGGACAGGCTACAGATACGCAGTATTTT.

The chain links TRBV4-1 to TRBJ2-7, with D perhaps TRBD1 (6 bases). From germline, CDR1 is MGHRA and CDR2 YSYEKL. The CDR3 runs 14 residues. V lost 3 bases and J lost 0, with 9 bases in between. For the CDR3, the DNA is TGCGCCAGCAGCCAGCCGGGACACTCCTACGAGCAGTACTTC. Translated: CASSQPGHSYEQYF.

The rearrangement uses TRBV5-4 and TRBJ1-6; D is ambiguous. Germline loops: CDR1 SGHNT, CDR2 YYREEE (reference sequence). V lost 1 base to trimming and J lost 0 bases, with 11 bases between them. The CDR3 covers 17 residues. The CDR3 sequence is CASSLSLRSSYNSPLHF. CDR3 nucleotide sequence: TGTGCCAGCAGCTTGAGTTTACGTAGCTCCTATAATTCACCCCTCCACTTT.

The V gene is TRBV10-3, the J gene TRBJ1-1; TRBD1 is a possible D gene (6 bases). Germline values: CDR1 ENHRY, CDR2 SYGVKD. This CDR3 region has 13 residues. Trimming shortened V by 6 bases and J by 2 bases, and 10 bases separated the two germline ends. CDR3 in amino acids: CAISPGGNTEAFF. The CDR3 bases are TGTGCCATCAGCCCGGGGGGCAACACTGAAGCTTTCTTT.

The chain recombines TRBV6-5 with TRBJ1-1, with D perhaps TRBD1 (5 bases). There are 14 residues in the CDR3. The germline V gene encodes CDR1 MNHEY and CDR2 SVGAGI. V was shortened by 0 bases and J by 5 bases, with 10 bases between the two germline ends. CDR3 sequence: CASSYSMGGTEAFF. The CDR3 bases are TGTGCCAGCAGTTACTCAATGGGGGGGACTGAAGCTTTCTTT.

In DNA, the CDR3 is TGTGCCAGCAGCCTTACAGTGAACACTGAAGCTTTCTTT. Translated: CASSLTVNTEAFF. V is TRBV3-1 (or the pseudogene TRBV3-2) and J is TRBJ1-1, with D uncertain. The CDR3 loop spans 13 amino acids. The ends were cut back, 4 bases at V and 0 bases at J, with 6 bases in the middle. In germline, CDR1 is LGHDT, CDR2 YNNKEL (reference sequence).

V and J are TRBV2 and TRBJ2-1; TRBD2 aligns across 10 bases. This CDR3 region has 15 residues. The V and J ends lost 6 bases and 6 bases, in that order; junction bases with no gene match: 8. Germline loops: CDR1 SNHLY, CDR2 FYNNEI. CDR3 coding DNA: TGTGCCAGCAGGGGCGGGCTAGCGGGAGTCAATGAGCAGTTCTTC. Encoded protein: CASRGGLAGVNEQFF.

The rearrangement joins TRBV5-1 to TRBJ2-7; D remains ambiguous. This CDR3 contains 14 residues. Germline V gene sequence: CDR1 SGHRS, CDR2 YFSETQ. V shed 1 base and J shed 1 base, with 9 bases lying between them. The CDR3 DNA follows: TGCGCCAGCAGCTTGACGCCAGGTTCCTACGAGCAGTACTTC. Residues: CASSLTPGSYEQYF.

The chain has TRBV25-1 and TRBJ2-5, with D possibly being TRBD1 (5 bases). Germline CDR1 reads MGHDK; CDR2 reads SYGVNS. Trimming stripped 7 bases from V and 5 bases from J, with 11 bases between. The CDR3 extends over 12 amino acids. The CDR3 nucleotides read TGTGCCAGCACTCAAGGGGCGGAGACCCAGTACTTC. This sequence encodes CASTQGAETQYF.

CDR3 coding DNA: TGTGCCAGCAGTTTAATACAGCCTAGCAATCAGCCCCAGCATTTT. This translates into CASSLIQPSNQPQHF. The rearrangement uses TRBV28 and TRBJ1-5; D ambiguous. Trimming took 2 bases from V and 0 from J, leaving 8 bases between them. CDR1 and CDR2 (germline): MDHEN, SYDVKM. This CDR3 is built from 15 residues.

CDR3 in DNA: TGTGCCTGGAGTGGGAGCTCTGGAAACACCATATATTTT. Translation gives CAWSGSSGNTIYF. The V call is TRBV30, the J call TRBJ1-3; D is uncertain. Trimming removed 1 base from V and 0 bases from J, with 4 bases in between. The CDR3 is 13 residues long. Looked up from germline, CDR1 is GTSNPN and CDR2 is SVGIG (reference sequence).

The rearrangement links TRBV3-1 (or the pseudogene TRBV3-2) to TRBJ1-1; 11 bases are shared with TRBD1. V lost 5 bases to trimming and J lost 2 bases; unmatched junction nucleotides: 7. The CDR3 length is 16 residues. Germline V gene lookup returns CDR1 LGHDT and CDR2 YNNKEL (reference sequence). The CDR3 DNA follows: TGTGCCAGCAGCAACCGGGACAGGGGGATAAACACTGAAGCTTTCTTT. It specifies CASSNRDRGINTEAFF.

This clone was found a few times. The chain has TRBV6-4 and TRBJ2-1; 13 nucleotides line up with TRBD2. The CDR3 totals 15 residues. The V and J ends lost 5 bases and 7 bases, in that order; junction bases with no gene match: 5. Germline V gene data show CDR1 as MRHNA and CDR2 as SNTAGT. The CDR3 protein is CASSLTSGGINEQFF. The CDR3 coding sequence is TGTGCCAGCAGTCTGACTAGCGGGGGGATAAATGAGCAGTTCTTC.

V and J are TRBV20-1 and TRBJ2-5; D perhaps matches TRBD2 (6 bases). CDR3 length: 11 amino acids. Germline values: CDR1 DFQATT, CDR2 SNEGSKA (reference sequence). Trimming shortened V by 8 bases and J by 4 bases, and 11 bases separated the two germline ends. CDR3 nucleotide sequence: TGCAGTTCCGTGGGAGGAGAGACCCAGTACTTC. This codes for CSSVGGETQYF.

The J gene is TRBJ2-7, the V gene TRBV19; possibly TRBD2 for D (6 bases). The V and J ends lost 3 bases and 1 base respectively, with 10 bases between them. Germline CDR1 reads LNHDA; CDR2 reads SQIVND (reference sequence). This CDR3 is built from 14 residues. The CDR3 nucleotides read TGTGCCAGTAGTATTGGAGGGTCTTCCTACGAGCAGTACTTC. Translating gives CASSIGGSSYEQYF.